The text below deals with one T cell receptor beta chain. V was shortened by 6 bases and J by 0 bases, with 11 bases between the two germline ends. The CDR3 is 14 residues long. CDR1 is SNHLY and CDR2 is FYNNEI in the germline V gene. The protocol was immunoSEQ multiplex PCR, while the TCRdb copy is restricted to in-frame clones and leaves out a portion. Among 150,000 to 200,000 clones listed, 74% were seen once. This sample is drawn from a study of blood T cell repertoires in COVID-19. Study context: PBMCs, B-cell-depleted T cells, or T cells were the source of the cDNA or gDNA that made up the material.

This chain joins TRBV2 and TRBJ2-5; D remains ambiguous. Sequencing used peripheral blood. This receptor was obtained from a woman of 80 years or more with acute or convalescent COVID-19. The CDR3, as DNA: TGTGCCAGCAGGTTGACACCGTACCAAGAGACCCAGTACTTC. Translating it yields CASRLTPYQETQYF.